This TCR beta chain emerged from a study of cytomegalovirus exposure and HLA in healthy donors. Study observations and caveats: As immune exposure information, only CMV serostatus was available. By a later analysis, the bulk of CMV-associated TCR beta chains appeared HLA-restricted.

For this clone: Its antigen is still unknown.

Both 60 Vbeta primers and 13 Jbeta primers went into the PCR. Profiling relied on immunoSEQ multiplex PCR, and the TCRdb table lists in-frame clones only, not all of them. The table lists some 200,000 clones, 80% of them singletons. The sequence was obtained from a middle-aged man in good health and CMV-seropositive. Sequencing used PBMCs.

As DNA, the CDR3 is TGTGCCAGCAGCGTACGGGGGGGGGACACCGGGGAGCTGTTTTTT. It is translated as CASSVRGGDTGELFF. The V call is TRBV9, the J call TRBJ2-2; TRBD2 agrees at 8 bases. Germline V lookup: CDR1 SGDLS, CDR2 YYNGEE. The V segment lost 1 base and the J segment 3 bases; nucleotides outside the gene matches: 2. CDR3 length equals 15 residues.